A single sample is the source of the 20 T cell receptor beta chains below, sequenced in a study of low-dose radiotherapy and immunotherapy resistance in tumors. Gene-specific TRAV and TRBV primers were used for first-strand cDNA, covering alpha and beta chains. The authors amplified TCRs for about 20 PCR cycles with a constant-region primer and a V-primer adapter. TCRdb processed the reads anew with MiXCR; each CDR3 protein has one entry. The sample yields tens of thousands of distinct CDR3 sequences, less than 30% seen once. Documented time point: after trial treatment. Treatment reported: LDRT plus nivolumab, ipilimumab, low-dose cyclophosphamide and aspirin (RACIN trial). The sample was PBMCs, taken after low-dose radiotherapy plus immunotherapy. All receptors come from a male donor with prostate cancer.

This clonotype came up many times. This chain links TRBV5-1 with TRBJ2-5, with 11 positions matching TRBD1. Losses at the gene ends were 5 bases for V and 5 bases for J; bases not matched to a gene: 2. The CDR3 length is 13 residues. Germline V gene sequence: CDR1 SGHRS, CDR2 YFSETQ. CDR3: CASSGQGAETQYF. CDR3 bases: TGCGCCAGCAGTGGACAGGGGGCCGAGACCCAGTACTTC.

Many counts were recorded for this clonotype. The genes are TRBV5-6 and TRBJ1-1; no clear D gene. Germline V gene lookup returns CDR1 SGHDT and CDR2 YYEEEE. There are 14 residues in the CDR3. The V end lost 3 bases, the J end lost 3 bases, and 12 bases lay between the germline ends. The CDR3 DNA is TGTGCCAGCAGCTCCTGGCGGAGTTACACTGAAGCTTTCTTT. Residues: CASSSWRSYTEAFF.

The table lists this clonotype with many counts. V usage is TRBV5-1 and J usage is TRBJ2-7; possibly TRBD2 for D (6 bases). V was pared by 5 bases and J by 2 bases, with 11 bases between. The length of the CDR3 is 13 residues. Per germline, CDR1 SGHRS and CDR2 YFSETQ. The CDR3 DNA is TGCGCCAGCAGGTCTAGCGTTACCTACGAGCAGTACTTC. Amino acids: CASRSSVTYEQYF.

At least ten counts were recorded for this clonotype. The rearrangement uses TRBV19 and TRBJ1-5; 10 positions agree with TRBD1. The CDR3 loop spans 17 amino acids. CDR1 LNHDA and CDR2 SQIVND come from the germline V gene (reference sequence). Trimming took 9 bases from V and 5 from J; bases not matched to a gene: 16. CDR3 in DNA: TGTGCCAGCTCGATAAGACCGGGACAGGGGAGGCATCAGCCCCAGCATTTT. Amino acids: CASSIRPGQGRHQPQHF.

V and J are TRBV6-6 and TRBJ2-5, with 7 bases aligning to TRBD2. The CDR3 runs to 17 residues. After removal of 2 bases from V and 3 bases from J, the junction contained 12 bases not matched to a gene. Germline CDR1 MNHNY, CDR2 SVGAGI (reference sequence). CDR3 residues: CASSYSGGGTTKETQYF. The CDR3 DNA reads TGTGCCAGCAGTTACAGTGGGGGGGGTACGACTAAAGAGACCCAGTACTTC.

This clonotype was observed a few times. Here the CDR3 omits its conserved ending phenylalanine or tryptophan, so a read error is the likely source. The V gene is TRBV7-8, the J gene TRBJ1-1; D might be TRBD1 (5 bases). The V and J ends lost 3 bases and 4 bases respectively, with 9 bases between them. This CDR3 is built from 13 residues. Per germline, CDR1 SGHVS and CDR2 FQNEAQ. The CDR3 is CASSFGRVTEAFL. The CDR3 DNA follows: TGTGCCAGCAGCTTCGGCAGGGTCACTGAAGCTTTCCTT.

This chain's CDR3 is CSVQRVGTGRGAFF. As DNA, the CDR3 is TGCAGCGTTCAAAGGGTTGGGACAGGGAGAGGGGCTTTCTTT. V and J are TRBV29-1 and TRBJ1-1; 9 positions match TRBD1. J gave up 11 bases and V 5 bases, and 15 bases lay outside the gene matches. This CDR3 spans 14 amino acids. Per the germline V gene, CDR1 is SQVTM and CDR2 is ANQGSEA. The variable domain in full, with the rest retrieved from reference TRBV29-1 and TRBJ1-1, is SAVISQKPSRDICQRGTSLTIQCQVDSQVTMMFWYRQQPGQSLTLIATANQGSEATYESGFVIDKFPISRPNLTFSTLTVSNMSPEDSSIYLCSVQRVGTGRGAFFGQGTRLTVV.

This clonotype was observed many times. V usage is TRBV2 and J usage is TRBJ2-1, with a tentative D call TRBD2 (5 bases). Trimming removed 1 base at V and 0 bases at J, with 7 bases between. Germline V lookup: CDR1 SNHLY, CDR2 FYNNEI. This CDR3 has 15 residues. The DNA of the CDR3 is TGTGCCAGCAGTGAAGTTGGGAGCTCCTACAATGAGCAGTTCTTC. Its translation is CASSEVGSSYNEQFF.

With regard to this clonotype: A far larger clone is one base from this, pointing to a likely read error. V usage is TRBV5-1 and J usage is TRBJ2-1, with TRBD2 matching over 10 bases. V lost 0 bases to trimming and J lost 10 bases; unmatched junction nucleotides: 7. Germline CDR1 is SGHRS and CDR2 is YFSETQ. CDR3 size: 15 residues. The CDR3 DNA sequence: TGCGCCAGCAGCTTGGCGGCTAGCGGGGGCTACGAGCAGTTCTTC. Translation gives CASSLAASGGYEQFF.

This clonotype has at least ten counts. The genes are TRBV5-1 and TRBJ1-4, with 9 positions matching TRBD1. V lost 4 bases to trimming and J lost 8 bases; unmatched junction nucleotides: 9. CDR1 is SGHRS and CDR2 is YFSETQ in the germline V gene. CDR3 length equals 15 residues. The DNA of the CDR3 is TGCGCCAGCAGCCCTGCCGGGACAGGGAACGAAAAACTGTTTTTT. Its protein product is CASSPAGTGNEKLFF.

The chain links TRBV7-8 to TRBJ1-6; no definite D call. The CDR3 contains 13 residues. The germline gives CDR1 SGHVS, CDR2 FQNEAQ. Between the trimmed V and J ends, which lost 1 base and 10 bases, there was a span of 8 bases. CDR3 sequence reads: CASSLVLGSPLHF. The CDR3 region has the DNA TGTGCCAGCAGCTTAGTTCTAGGGTCACCCCTCCACTTT. The full variable domain, completed using reference TRBV7-8 and TRBJ1-6, is GAGVSQSPRYKVAKRGQDVALRCDPISGHVSLFWYQQALGQGPEFLTYFQNEAQLDKSGLPSDRFFAERPEGSVSTLKIQRTQQEDSAVYLCASSLVLGSPLHFGNGTRLTVT.

This clonotype occurred many times. The chain employs TRBV4-1 and TRBJ2-3; D perhaps matches TRBD2 (6 bases). V was shortened by 1 base and J by 4 bases, with 9 bases between the two germline ends. CDR1 is MGHRA, CDR2 YSYEKL, per germline. The CDR3 consists of 14 residues. The CDR3 DNA reads TGCGCCAGCAGCCAAGCGGGGGAGGCAGATACGCAGTATTTT. This sequence encodes CASSQAGEADTQYF.

There are many counts of this clonotype. V is TRBV28 and J is TRBJ1-2; D not certain. The V gene lost 5 bases and the J gene lost 1 base, with 14 bases spanning the gap. This CDR3 comprises 15 residues. Per the germline V gene, CDR1 is MDHEN and CDR2 is SYDVKM. DNA for the CDR3: TGTGCCAGCAGTGGCCCACTCCCCGGTAACTATGGCTACACCTTC. Translated, it gives CASSGPLPGNYGYTF.

With regard to this clonotype: This probably arose from a read error, given a far larger clone one base away. CDR3 nucleotides: TGTGCCAGCAGCCAGATCGGGGGGTCCTCCTACGAGCAGTTCTTC. Translating gives CASSQIGGSSYEQFF. V usage is TRBV5-4 and J usage is TRBJ2-1; 7 bases match TRBD2. There are 15 residues in the CDR3. Germline V gene data show CDR1 as SGHNT and CDR2 as YYREEE (reference sequence). J gave up 10 bases and V 4 bases, and 14 bases lay outside the gene matches.

Concerning this clonotype itself: The DNA is omitted, as the CDR3 cannot be located on it reliably, and the CDR3 follows TCRdb's listing. The chain uses TRBV28 and TRBJ1-4. The V gene's germline CDR1 is MDHEN and CDR2 SYDVKM. From its first to its last residue, the CDR3 has 16 amino acids. The CDR3 region is CASTLGFGEKLFFFFF.

The chain has TRBV12-3 or TRBV12-4 and TRBJ2-3, with 13 bases fitting TRBD2. The CDR3 runs to 16 residues. CDR3 sequence reads: CAGSLGTSGAPFTQYF. CDR3 bases: TGTGCAGGCAGTTTAGGGACTAGCGGGGCCCCGTTTACGCAGTATTTT.

On this clonotype itself: A far larger clone is one base from this, pointing to a likely read error. This chain connects TRBV29-1 to TRBJ2-7, with D uncertain. Germline CDR1 reads SQVTM; CDR2 reads ANQGSEA. The CDR3 is 13 residues long. Between the trimmed V and J ends, which lost 5 bases and 7 bases, there was a span of 18 bases. The CDR3 protein is CSVYHSSYNEQYF. In DNA form, the CDR3 reads TGCAGCGTTTACCACTCCAGCTACAATGAGCAGTACTTC.

This clonotype showed up many times. V usage is TRBV28 and J usage is TRBJ1-1; TRBD1 is a possible D gene (6 bases). The germline CDR1 and CDR2 sequences are MDHEN and SYDVKM. The V gene lost 3 bases and the J gene lost 9 bases, with 11 bases spanning the gap. This CDR3 spans 12 amino acids. The CDR3 DNA follows: TGTGCCAGCAGTTTCCACAGGGCTCAAGCTTTCTTT. Translated, it gives CASSFHRAQAFF.

Written as DNA, the CDR3 is TGCGCCAGCAGCCCATCGGGAGTCTGGGAGCAGTTCTTC. Translation: CASSPSGVWEQFF. The chain carries TRBV5-1 and TRBJ2-1; D perhaps matches TRBD2 (6 bases). The CDR3 runs 13 residues. Looked up from germline, CDR1 is SGHRS and CDR2 is YFSETQ. V lost 4 bases and J 10 bases, leaving 15 bases between the germline ends.

This clonotype was picked up many times. This chain links TRBV6-2 or TRBV6-3 with TRBJ2-2; tentatively, D is TRBD2 (5 bases). CDR1 and CDR2 (germline): MNHEY, SVGEGT. The CDR3 length is 15 residues. Trimming left V 6 bases short and J 5 bases short, with 16 bases between. The CDR3 here is CASSVALVGTGELFF. CDR3 bases: TGTGCCAGCAGCGTAGCGTTGGTGGGAACCGGGGAGCTGTTTTTT.